This T cell receptor beta chain was found in a study of OX40 agonist ivuxolimab in advanced cancers. The J segment lost 7 bases and the V segment lost 2 bases, leaving 2 bases of the junction unmatched. Per the germline V gene, CDR1 is MDHEN and CDR2 is SYDVKM. The CDR3 is made up of 13 amino acids. This table comes from immunoSEQ multiplex PCR, and its TCRdb copy is limited to in-frame clones, with some not included. The sample shows some 33,000 clones, roughly 79% of them seen only once. The TCR originated in an adult with an advanced solid tumor such as melanoma, head and neck, liver or kidney cancer. V is TRBV28 and J is TRBJ1-2; 9 bases match TRBD1. The source was CD4+ or CD8+ T cells sorted from blood, collected in a trial of the OX40 agonist ivuxolimab. Here the CDR3 reads CASSLNRGRGYTF. DNA for the CDR3: TGTGCCAGCAGTTTAAACAGGGGGCGTGGCTACACCTTC.